This TCR beta chain stems from a study of T cells after yellow fever vaccination. Regarding the study as a whole: Most clones from primary vaccination resurfaced after the booster (96% CD4, more than 75% CD8).

This clonotype showed up just a few times. Its specificity is unknown. Germline CDR1 is MNHEY and CDR2 is SVGAGI. The ends were cut back, 0 bases at V and 0 bases at J, with 8 bases in the middle. The CDR3 is made up of 15 amino acids. The 5'RACE template-switching step produced TCR cDNA and added a universal primer site and UMIs. TCRdb re-derived calls from the 5' RACE reads in MiXCR, one entry per CDR3 protein. The sample carries around 300,000 distinct CDR3 sequences, 3.5% to 4.5% recorded once. The V and J genes are TRBV6-5 and TRBJ1-2; D gene ambiguous. The specimen comprised PBMCs, sampled 15 days after the yellow fever booster vaccination. This clonotype originated in a man aged 18 to 29 who received the YFV17D yellow fever vaccine. For the CDR3, the DNA is TGTGCCAGCAGTTACTCCATAACCCCTAACTATGGCTACACCTTC. This encodes CASSYSITPNYGYTF.